The clone carrying this TCR beta chain came up many times. V gave up 4 bases and J gave up 1 base, with 17 bases separating them. CDR1 is SQVTM, CDR2 ANQGSEA, per germline. The CDR3 extends over 15 amino acids. CDR3 and TCR beta VDJ profiling relied on genomic DNA as the template. TCRdb used MiXCR to reprocess the reads, holding one entry per CDR3 protein. The sample has 150,000 to 200,000 distinct CDR3 sequences; about 44% are singletons. Patients picked for sequencing had shown CD8+CD57+ cell expansion detected by flow cytometry. This sample stems from a study of CD8+CD57+ T cells in acquired aplastic anemia.

This sequence joins TRBV29-1 and TRBJ2-7; D gene unclear. The sequenced sample consisted of sorted CD4+, CD8+, or CD8+CD57+ T cells (not recorded which) from PBMCs. The source of this sequence is a human donor with aplastic anemia. CDR3 loop: CSVVKGLQRSYEQYF. In DNA form, the CDR3 reads TGCAGCGTTGTGAAGGGCCTCCAACGGTCCTACGAGCAGTACTTC.